The clone carrying this TCR beta chain has at least ten counts. Its target is unknown. Stable Graves' hyperthyroidism meant no ophthalmopathy progression within 18 months. The data stem from a study of T cells in Graves' hyperthyroidism and ophthalmopathy. Trimming took off 7 bases at V and 3 bases at J, with 9 bases between the two ends. From germline, CDR1 is SNHLY and CDR2 FYNNEI. The CDR3 has 12 amino acids. General observations from the study: Most expanded thyroid clonotypes above 0.001 also appeared in blood. The model anticipated ophthalmopathy a median around six months pre-onset. A model built on 13 V-J features separated ophthalmopathy from stable hyperthyroidism.

Amplified TCR beta CDR3 regions came from RNA transcripts. Carried out on the TCR CDR3, a first-round RT-PCR used the HTBI primer set. TCRdb re-called the multiplex PCR reads with MiXCR, one entry per CDR3 protein. The sample includes 300,000 or so distinct CDR3 sequences, approximately 15% of them seen just once. The TCR was taken from a man between 25 and 39 years old with Graves' hyperthyroidism. This chain connects TRBV2 to TRBJ1-1; TRBD1 is a possible D gene (5 bases). Sequenced input: blood. The CDR3 coding sequence is TGTGCCAGCACGGACACTTACACTGAAGCTTTCTTT. Its translation is CASTDTYTEAFF.